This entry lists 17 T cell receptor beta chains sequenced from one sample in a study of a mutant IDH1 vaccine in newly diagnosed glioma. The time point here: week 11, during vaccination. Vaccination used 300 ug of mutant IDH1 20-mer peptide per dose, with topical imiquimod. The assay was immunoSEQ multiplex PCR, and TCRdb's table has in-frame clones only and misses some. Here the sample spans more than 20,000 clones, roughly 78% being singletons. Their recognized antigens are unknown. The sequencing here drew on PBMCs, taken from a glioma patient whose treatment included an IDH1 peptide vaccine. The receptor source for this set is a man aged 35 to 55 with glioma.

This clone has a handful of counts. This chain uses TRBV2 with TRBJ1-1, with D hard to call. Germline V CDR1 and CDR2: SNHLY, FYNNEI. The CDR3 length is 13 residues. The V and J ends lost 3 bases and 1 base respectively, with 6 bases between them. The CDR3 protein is CASSDQWNTEAFF. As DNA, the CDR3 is TGTGCCAGCAGTGACCAGTGGAACACTGAAGCTTTCTTT.

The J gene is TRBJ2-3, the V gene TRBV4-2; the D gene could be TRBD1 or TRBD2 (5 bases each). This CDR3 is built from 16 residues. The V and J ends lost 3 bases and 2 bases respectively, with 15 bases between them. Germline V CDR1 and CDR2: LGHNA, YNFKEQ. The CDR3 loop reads CASSHSGGEHTDTQYF. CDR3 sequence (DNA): TGTGCCAGCAGCCATTCTGGGGGTGAACACACAGATACGCAGTATTTT.

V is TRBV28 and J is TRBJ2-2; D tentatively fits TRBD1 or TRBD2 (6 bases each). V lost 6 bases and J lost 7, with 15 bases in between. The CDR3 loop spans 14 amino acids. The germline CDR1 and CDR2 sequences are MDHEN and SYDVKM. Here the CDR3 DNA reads TGTGCCAGCAGGGTAGGGGGGCTAGACGGGGAGCTGTTTTTT. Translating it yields CASRVGGLDGELFF.

The CDR3: CASSTGGQFGYYGYTF. The CDR3 DNA reads TGTGCCAGCAGCACGGGAGGACAGTTTGGCTACTATGGCTACACCTTC. J is TRBJ1-2 and V is TRBV7-9, with a possible D match to TRBD1 (6 bases). Germline V lookup: CDR1 SEHNR, CDR2 FQNEAQ (reference sequence). The CDR3 sequence is 16 residues long. Trimming removed 5 bases at V and 3 bases at J, with 19 bases between.

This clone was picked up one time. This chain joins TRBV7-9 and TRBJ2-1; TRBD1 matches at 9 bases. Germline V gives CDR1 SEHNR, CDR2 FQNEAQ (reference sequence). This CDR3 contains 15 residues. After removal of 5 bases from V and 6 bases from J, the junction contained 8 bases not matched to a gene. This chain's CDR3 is CASSISDRGSNEQFF. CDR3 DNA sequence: TGTGCCAGCAGCATCTCGGACAGGGGAAGCAATGAGCAGTTCTTC.

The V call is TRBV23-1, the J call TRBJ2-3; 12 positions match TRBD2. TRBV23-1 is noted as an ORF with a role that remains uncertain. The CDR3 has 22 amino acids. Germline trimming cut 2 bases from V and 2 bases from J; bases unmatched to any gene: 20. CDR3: CASSQPRPPGLAGAPHTDTQYF. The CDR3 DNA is TGCGCCAGCAGTCAACCACGCCCTCCGGGACTAGCGGGTGCCCCCCACACAGATACGCAGTATTTT.

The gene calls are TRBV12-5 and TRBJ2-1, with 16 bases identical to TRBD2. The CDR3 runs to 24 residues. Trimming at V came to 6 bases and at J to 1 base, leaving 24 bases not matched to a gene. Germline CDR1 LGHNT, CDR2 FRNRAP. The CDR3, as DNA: TGTGCTAGTGGCCCAACCGAAAGGGGGCGCGCCGGGACTAGCGGGAGGGTATCCTACAATGAGCAGTTCTTC. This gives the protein CASGPTERGRAGTSGRVSYNEQFF.

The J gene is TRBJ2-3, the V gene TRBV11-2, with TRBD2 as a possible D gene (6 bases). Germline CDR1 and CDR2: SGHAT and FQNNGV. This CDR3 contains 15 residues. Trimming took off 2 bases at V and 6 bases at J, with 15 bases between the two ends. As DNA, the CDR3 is TGTGCCAGCAGCTTATCCCTAGCGACCCCGGATACGCAGTATTTT. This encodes CASSLSLATPDTQYF.

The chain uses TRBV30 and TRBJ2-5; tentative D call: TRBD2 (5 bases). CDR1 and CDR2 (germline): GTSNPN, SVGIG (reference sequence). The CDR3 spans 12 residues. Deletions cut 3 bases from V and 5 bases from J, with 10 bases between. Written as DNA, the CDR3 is TGTGCCTGGAGGGGCGGCGGGGAGACCCAGTACTTC. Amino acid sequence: CAWRGGGETQYF.

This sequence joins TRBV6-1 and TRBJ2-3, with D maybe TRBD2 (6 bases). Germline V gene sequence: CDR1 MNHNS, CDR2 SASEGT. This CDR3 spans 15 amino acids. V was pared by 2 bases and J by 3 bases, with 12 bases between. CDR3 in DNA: TGTGCCAGCAGTGAATTCGCGGCGGGAACAGATACGCAGTATTTT. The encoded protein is CASSEFAAGTDTQYF.

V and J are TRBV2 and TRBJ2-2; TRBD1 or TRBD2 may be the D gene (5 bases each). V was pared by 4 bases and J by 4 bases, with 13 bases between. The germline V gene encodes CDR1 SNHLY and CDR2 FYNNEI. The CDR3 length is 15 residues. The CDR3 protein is CASSGSRGGTGELFF. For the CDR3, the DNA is TGTGCCAGCAGTGGGAGTCGGGGCGGCACCGGGGAGCTGTTTTTT. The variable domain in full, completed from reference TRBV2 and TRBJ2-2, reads EPEVTQTPSHQVTQMGQEVILRCVPISNHLYFYWYRQILGQKVEFLVSFYNNEISEKSEIFDDQFSVERPDGSNFTLKIRSTKLEDSAMYFCASSGSRGGTGELFFGEGSRLTVL.

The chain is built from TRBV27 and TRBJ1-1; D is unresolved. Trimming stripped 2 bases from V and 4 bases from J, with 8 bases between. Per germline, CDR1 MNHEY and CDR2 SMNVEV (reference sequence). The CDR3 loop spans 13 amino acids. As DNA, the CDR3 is TGTGCCAGCAGTTTACAAGGGATCACTGAAGCTTTCTTT. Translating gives CASSLQGITEAFF.

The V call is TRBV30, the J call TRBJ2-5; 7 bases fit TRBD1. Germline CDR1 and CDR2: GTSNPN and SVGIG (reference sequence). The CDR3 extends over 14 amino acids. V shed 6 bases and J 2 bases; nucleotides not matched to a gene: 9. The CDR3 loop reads CACSPGTDQETQYF. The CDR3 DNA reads TGTGCCTGCTCCCCAGGGACAGATCAAGAGACCCAGTACTTC.

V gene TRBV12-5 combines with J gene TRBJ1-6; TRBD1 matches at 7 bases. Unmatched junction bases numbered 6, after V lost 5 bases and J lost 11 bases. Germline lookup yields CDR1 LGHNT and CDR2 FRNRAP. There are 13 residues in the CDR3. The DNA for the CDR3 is TGTGCTAGTGGTCCGAACAGGGGAACACCCCTCCACTTT. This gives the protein CASGPNRGTPLHF.

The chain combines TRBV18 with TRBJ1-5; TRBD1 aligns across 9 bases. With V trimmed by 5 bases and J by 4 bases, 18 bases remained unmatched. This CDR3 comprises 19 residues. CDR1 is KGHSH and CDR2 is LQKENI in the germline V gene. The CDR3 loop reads CASSERPIQVDRGNQPQHF. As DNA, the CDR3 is TGTGCCAGCTCAGAAAGGCCCATTCAAGTGGACAGGGGAAATCAGCCCCAGCATTTT.

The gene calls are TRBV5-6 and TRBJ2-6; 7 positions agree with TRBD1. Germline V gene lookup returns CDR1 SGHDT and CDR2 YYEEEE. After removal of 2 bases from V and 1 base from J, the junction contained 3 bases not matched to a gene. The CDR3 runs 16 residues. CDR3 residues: CASSLIQGSGANVLTF. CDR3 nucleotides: TGTGCCAGCAGCTTAATACAGGGGTCTGGGGCCAACGTCCTGACTTTC.

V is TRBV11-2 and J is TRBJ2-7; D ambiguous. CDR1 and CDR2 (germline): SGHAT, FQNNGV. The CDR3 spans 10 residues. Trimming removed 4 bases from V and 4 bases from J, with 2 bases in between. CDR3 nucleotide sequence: TGTGCCAGCAGCTCTTACGAGCAGTACTTC. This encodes CASSSYEQYF.